The clone carrying this T cell receptor beta chain was seen once. Its antigen is unknown. CDR1 and CDR2 (germline): SGHNT, YENEEA. Losses at the gene ends were 6 bases for V and 6 bases for J; bases not matched to a gene: 13. The CDR3 has 16 residues. Documented treatment: approximately 11-day PBMC culture with coronavirus spike peptide pools or control peptides (ViraFEST assay). Vaccination was preceded and followed by negative nucleocapsid antibodies in healthy vaccine recipients, showing no prior SARS-CoV-2 infection. Half-medium changes with fresh IL-2 medium occurred on days 3 and 7. An Oncomine TCR Beta short-read assay was used to sequence the DNA from cultured CD4+ T cells. TCRdb passed the PCR reads through MiXCR, listing each CDR3 protein once. The table has some 22,000 distinct CDR3 sequences, under 80% seen once; the top ten hold 20% to 25%. These data are taken from a study of vaccination and CD4 T cells after COVID-19. Study background: The cells were exposed to overlapping spike peptides originating from SARS-CoV-2, HCoV-NL63, HCoV-OC43 and HCoV-229E for stimulation.

Sequencing was performed on CD4+ T cells from blood, cultured in vitro, taken before SARS-CoV-2 vaccination. The sequence derives from a human donor who received a COVID-19 vaccine. The rearrangement links TRBV11-3 to TRBJ2-5, with TRBD1 identical over 10 bases. The CDR3 sequence: CASSSRHRDRGQTQYF. The CDR3 DNA is TGTGCCAGCAGTTCTCGACACCGGGACAGGGGACAGACCCAGTACTTC.